One sample yielded the 10 T cell receptor beta chains listed below, sequenced in a study of blood T cell repertoires in COVID-19. Sequenced by immunoSEQ multiplex PCR; TCRdb stores in-frame clones only, minus some. The data hold fewer than 200,000 clones, with 81% observed a single time. The sequencing sample was made of peripheral blood. The receptors come from an elderly woman with COVID-19, enrolled during active disease.

V and J are TRBV7-6 and TRBJ2-7, with 7 bases lining up with TRBD1. CDR1 is SGHVS and CDR2 is FNYEAQ in the germline V gene. V lost 2 bases, J lost 6 bases, and 13 bases stayed unmatched. This CDR3 contains 16 residues. The CDR3 nucleotides read TGTGCCAGCAGCTTAAACCGGGACAGATTGGTGGGCGAGCAGTACTTC. Its protein is CASSLNRDRLVGEQYF.

The genes are TRBV9 and TRBJ2-2; 7 bases align to TRBD2. The junction had 7 bases not matched to a gene; V was cut back by 4 bases and J by 4 bases. CDR3 length: 15 amino acids. CDR1 SGDLS and CDR2 YYNGEE come from the germline V gene. The CDR3 sequence: CASSSGRERTGELFF. The CDR3 DNA reads TGTGCCAGCAGCTCCGGGCGGGAGCGCACCGGGGAGCTGTTTTTT.

The V and J genes are TRBV9 and TRBJ2-2; 7 bases align to TRBD1. V dropped 4 bases and J dropped 2; count of bases not matched to a gene: 2. CDR3 size: 14 residues. The germline CDR1 and CDR2 sequences are SGDLS and YYNGEE. The CDR3 loop reads CASSRDSNTGELFF. The CDR3 DNA reads as TGTGCCAGCAGCCGGGACAGCAACACCGGGGAGCTGTTTTTT.

The J gene is TRBJ2-3, the V gene TRBV7-3, with TRBD2 matching 7 bases. The germline CDR1 and CDR2 sequences are SGHTA and FQGTGA. The ends lost 5 bases at V and 4 bases at J; junction bases unmatched: 9. The CDR3 spans 15 residues. The CDR3 bases are TGTGCCAGCAGCCCCAGACTAGCCCCCCCAGATACGCAGTATTTT. This sequence encodes CASSPRLAPPDTQYF.

This clone occurred a few times. The chain couples TRBV2 to TRBJ1-1; 7 nucleotides line up with TRBD1. Losses at the gene ends were 8 bases for V and 6 bases for J; bases not matched to a gene: 15. Germline V gene lookup returns CDR1 SNHLY and CDR2 FYNNEI. The CDR3 is 15 amino acids. In DNA form, the CDR3 reads TGTGCCAGCCAGCCCGGACAGGCTGGGAAGGCTGAAGCTTTCTTT. Amino acid sequence: CASQPGQAGKAEAFF.

The V call is TRBV19, the J call TRBJ1-3, with a weak D call TRBD1 (6 bases). V lost 5 bases to trimming and J lost 2 bases, with 16 bases between them. The germline CDR1 and CDR2 sequences are LNHDA and SQIVND (reference sequence). The CDR3 is 16 amino acids. CDR3 DNA: TGTGCCAGTAGTCCCGAGACAGGCACCCCTGGAAACACCATATATTTT. Its protein product is CASSPETGTPGNTIYF.

V usage is TRBV5-6 and J usage is TRBJ1-2; TRBD1 aligns across 7 bases. Germline values: CDR1 SGHDT, CDR2 YYEEEE. V was clipped by 5 bases and J by 4 bases; unmatched bases: 5. The CDR3 covers 13 residues. The DNA of the CDR3 is TGTGCCAGCAGACCGACAGGGAGCTATGGCTACACCTTC. Residues: CASRPTGSYGYTF. The entire variable domain, with the rest obtained from reference TRBV5-6 and TRBJ1-2, is as follows: DAGVTQSPTHLIKTRGQQVTLRCSPKSGHDTVSWYQQALGQGPQFIFQYYEEEERQRGNFPDRFSGHQFPNYSSELNVNALLLGDSALYLCASRPTGSYGYTFGSGTRLTVV.

The rearrangement links TRBV10-3 to TRBJ2-1, with 7 nucleotides matching TRBD1. Germline V gene lookup returns CDR1 ENHRY and CDR2 SYGVKD. The CDR3 totals 14 residues. Germline trimming cut 6 bases from V and 4 bases from J; bases unmatched to any gene: 6. The CDR3 here is CAIRRGTVYNEQFF. The CDR3 DNA is TGTGCCATCAGGAGGGGGACAGTTTACAATGAGCAGTTCTTC.

This chain joins TRBV29-1 and TRBJ1-4, with 9 nucleotides matching TRBD1. The CDR3 spans 15 residues. Germline trimming cut 6 bases from V and 3 bases from J; bases unmatched to any gene: 8. Germline V CDR1 and CDR2: SQVTM, ANQGSEA. The CDR3 nucleotides read TGCAGCGTGCGAAGAACAGGGGGCTCTAATGAAAAACTGTTTTTT. Residues: CSVRRTGGSNEKLFF.

J is TRBJ1-2 and V is TRBV7-2; maybe TRBD1 (6 bases). V was pared by 5 bases and J by 0 bases, with 13 bases between. Germline V gene lookup returns CDR1 SGHTA and CDR2 FQGNSA. The CDR3 is 15 residues long. CDR3 in amino acids: CASSADRLPNYGYTF. DNA of the CDR3: TGTGCCAGCAGCGCTGACAGGCTCCCTAACTATGGCTACACCTTC.